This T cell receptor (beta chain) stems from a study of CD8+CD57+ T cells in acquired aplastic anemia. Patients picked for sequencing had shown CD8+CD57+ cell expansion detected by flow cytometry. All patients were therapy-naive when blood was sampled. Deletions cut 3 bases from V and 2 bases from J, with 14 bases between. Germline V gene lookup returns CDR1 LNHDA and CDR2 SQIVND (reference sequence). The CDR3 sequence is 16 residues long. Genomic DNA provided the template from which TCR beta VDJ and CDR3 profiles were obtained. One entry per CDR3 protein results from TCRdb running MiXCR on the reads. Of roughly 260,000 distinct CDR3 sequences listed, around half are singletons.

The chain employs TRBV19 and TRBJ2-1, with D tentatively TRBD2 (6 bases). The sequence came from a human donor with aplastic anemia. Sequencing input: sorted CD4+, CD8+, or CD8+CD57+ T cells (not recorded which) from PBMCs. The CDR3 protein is CASSIRDSRPYNEQFF. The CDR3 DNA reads TGTGCCAGTAGTATCAGGGACTCACGACCCTACAATGAGCAGTTCTTC.